Listed below are T cell receptor beta chains from one sample, sequenced in a study of shared clonotypes between healthy human individuals. Here immunoSEQ multiplex PCR was the method, and the copy in TCRdb shows in-frame clones only, minus some. The sample has over a million clones; around 97% are singletons. Sequenced material: naive CD4+ T cells sorted from blood. The receptors stem from a man aged 25-40 years in good health. The CDR3 runs from the conserved cysteine through the conserved F or W. D genes are given only for firm matches. Expanded clones get a size class; other rows say once, few or many, or leave the size out.

>TRBJ1-2|NA|TRBV29-1|TRBD1
CSGQGAEGYTF
TGCAGCGGGCAGGGGGCGGAGGGCTACACCTTC
>TRBJ1-4|NA|TRBV10-3|NA
CAISESAGEKLFF
TGTGCCATCAGTGAGTCCGCAGGCGAAAAACTGTTTTTT
>TRBJ2-6|NA|TRBV29-1|NA
CSITWGAGTGANVLTF
TGCAGCATAACCTGGGGTGCGGGAACTGGGGCCAACGTCCTGACTTTC
>TRBJ2-5|once|TRBV2|NA
CASRHREKVEETQYF
TGTGCCAGCAGACACAGGGAAAAGGTCGAAGAGACCCAGTACTTC
>TRBJ1-1|NA|TRBV19|TRBD1
CASSRPGQGSEAFF
TGTGCCAGTAGCCGACCGGGACAGGGCTCTGAAGCTTTCTTT
>TRBJ2-7|NA|TRBV7-7|TRBD1
CASSPEGTGGFEQYF
TGTGCCAGCAGCCCTGAGGGGACAGGGGGGTTCGAGCAGTACTTC
>TRBJ1-1|once|TRBV11-2|NA
CASSPAQGRLEAFF
TGTGCCAGCAGCCCCGCGCAGGGACGCCTTGAAGCTTTCTTT
>TRBJ2-2|NA|TRBV6-5|NA
CASRWNTGELFF
TGTGCCAGCCGGTGGAACACCGGGGAGCTGTTTTTT
>TRBJ2-7|NA|TRBV10-3|TRBD1
CASRQGPSYEQYF
TGTGCCTCTCGACAGGGTCCCTCCTACGAGCAGTACTTC
>TRBJ2-7|NA|TRBV7-6|NA
CASREGGAYEQYF
TGTGCCAGCAGAGAGGGGGGGGCCTACGAGCAGTACTTC
>TRBJ2-6|NA|TRBV27|TRBD1
CASSPQRQGSPGANVLTF
TGTGCCAGCAGTCCACAGAGACAGGGGTCCCCTGGGGCCAACGTCCTGACTTTC
>TRBJ2-5|NA|TRBV11-2|NA
CASSLVYWNQETQYF
TGTGCCAGCAGCTTAGTGTATTGGAACCAAGAGACCCAGTACTTC
>TRBJ1-4|NA|TRBV10-3|NA
CAISEAGEKLFF
TGTGCCATCAGTGAGGCTGGCGAAAAACTGTTTTTT
>TRBJ2-7|NA|TRBV4-3|TRBD1
CASSQRTGAYYEQYF
TGCGCCAGCAGCCAGAGGACAGGGGCCTACTACGAGCAGTACTTC
>TRBJ2-5|NA|TRBV7-9|TRBD2
CASSLLGEGQETQYF
TGTGCCAGCAGCTTATTGGGGGAGGGCCAAGAGACCCAGTACTTC
>TRBJ1-2|once|TRBV6-5|TRBD1
CASSYSRDRGPSTF
TGTGCCAGCAGTTACTCCCGCGACAGGGGTCCCTCTACCTTC
>TRBJ2-5|NA|TRBV28|NA
CASRVGEKTQYF
TGTGCCAGCAGGGTAGGGGAGAAGACCCAGTACTTC
>TRBJ2-2|NA|TRBV2|NA
CASSPGFELFF
TGTGCCAGCAGCCCCGGCTTCGAGCTGTTTTTT
>TRBJ2-3|NA|TRBV11-2|TRBD2
CASSLGLTSGEDTQYF
TGTGCCAGCAGCTTGGGATTGACTAGCGGGGAAGATACGCAGTATTTT
>TRBJ2-7|NA|TRBV4-3|NA
CASSQDLAREIYEQYF
TGCGCCAGCAGCCAAGATCTAGCCAGGGAAATCTACGAGCAGTACTTC
>TRBJ2-1|NA|TRBV15|TRBD2
CATSRVGGRNNEQFF
TGTGCCACCAGCAGAGTAGGCGGGAGGAACAATGAGCAGTTCTTC
>TRBJ2-7|NA|TRBV10-2|TRBD2
CASSELAGFYEQYF
TGCGCCAGCAGTGAACTAGCGGGTTTCTACGAGCAGTACTTC
>TRBJ1-4|NA|TRBV2|NA
CASSEELQGGEKLFF
TGTGCCAGCAGTGAAGAATTACAGGGCGGGGAAAAACTGTTTTTT
>TRBJ1-4|NA|TRBV19|TRBD1
CASSSPRDQGGEKLFF
TGTGCCAGTAGTTCCCCCCGGGACCAGGGGGGTGAAAAACTGTTTTTT
>TRBJ2-3|NA|TRBV15|TRBD1
CATSRGQNTDTQYF
TGTGCCACCAGCAGGGGACAGAACACAGATACGCAGTATTTT
>TRBJ2-5|NA|TRBV5-1|NA
CASSVAKKETQYF
TGCGCCAGCAGTGTGGCGAAAAAAGAGACCCAGTACTTC
>TRBJ2-3|once|TRBV7-3|TRBD2
CASSQREGLDTQYF
TGTGCCAGCAGTCAGCGGGAGGGCCTGGATACGCAGTATTTT
>TRBJ2-7|NA|TRBV5-1|TRBD2
CASSSGLAGSSYEQYF
TGCGCCAGCAGCTCGGGACTAGCGGGGAGCTCCTACGAGCAGTACTTC
>TRBJ2-6|NA|TRBV9|TRBD1
CASSVGTGGLGANVLTF
TGTGCCAGCAGCGTGGGGACAGGGGGTTTAGGGGCCAACGTCCTGACTTTC
>TRBJ1-1|NA|TRBV29-1|NA
CSGLRDVGNTEAFF
TGCAGCGGCTTGCGGGACGTTGGGAACACTGAAGCTTTCTTT
>TRBJ2-7|NA|TRBV19|NA
CASSPSGTVGEQYF
TGTGCCAGTAGCCCCTCGGGGACGGTGGGCGAGCAGTACTTC
>TRBJ1-2|NA|TRBV6-4|NA
CASSEGDVYGYTF
TGTGCCAGCAGTGAGGGGGACGTCTATGGCTACACCTTC
>TRBJ2-1|NA|TRBV6-1|TRBD2
CASSEATSGSHNEQFF
TGTGCCAGCAGTGAAGCGACTAGCGGGAGTCACAATGAGCAGTTCTTC
>TRBJ2-7|NA|TRBV10-3|NA
CAIDRKGVAYEQYF
TGTGCCATCGATAGAAAAGGTGTTGCCTACGAGCAGTACTTC
>TRBJ2-7|once|TRBV5-4|NA
CASSLKQGNYEQYF
TGTGCCAGCAGCTTGAAACAGGGCAACTACGAGCAGTACTTC
>TRBJ2-7|once|TRBV4-3|TRBD1
CASSQEGRGHYEQYF
TGCGCCAGCAGCCAAGAGGGCAGGGGGCACTACGAGCAGTACTTC
>TRBJ2-5|NA|TRBV30|NA
CAWTGVQGQETQYF
TGTGCCTGGACTGGTGTCCAGGGGCAAGAGACCCAGTACTTC